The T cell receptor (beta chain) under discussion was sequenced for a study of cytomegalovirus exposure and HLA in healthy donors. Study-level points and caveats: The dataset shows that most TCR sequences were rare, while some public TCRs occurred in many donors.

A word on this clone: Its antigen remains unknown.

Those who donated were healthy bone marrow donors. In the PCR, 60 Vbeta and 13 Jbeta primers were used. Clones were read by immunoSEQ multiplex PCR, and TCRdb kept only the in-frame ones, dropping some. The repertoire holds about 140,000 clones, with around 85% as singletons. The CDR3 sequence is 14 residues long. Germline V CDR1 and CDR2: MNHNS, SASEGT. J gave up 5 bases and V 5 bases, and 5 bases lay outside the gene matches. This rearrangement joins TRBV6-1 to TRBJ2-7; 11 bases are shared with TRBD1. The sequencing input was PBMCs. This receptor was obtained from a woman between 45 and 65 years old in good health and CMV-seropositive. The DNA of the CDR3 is TGTGCCAGCAGTTGGGACAGGGGGATCGACGAGCAGTACTTC. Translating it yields CASSWDRGIDEQYF.